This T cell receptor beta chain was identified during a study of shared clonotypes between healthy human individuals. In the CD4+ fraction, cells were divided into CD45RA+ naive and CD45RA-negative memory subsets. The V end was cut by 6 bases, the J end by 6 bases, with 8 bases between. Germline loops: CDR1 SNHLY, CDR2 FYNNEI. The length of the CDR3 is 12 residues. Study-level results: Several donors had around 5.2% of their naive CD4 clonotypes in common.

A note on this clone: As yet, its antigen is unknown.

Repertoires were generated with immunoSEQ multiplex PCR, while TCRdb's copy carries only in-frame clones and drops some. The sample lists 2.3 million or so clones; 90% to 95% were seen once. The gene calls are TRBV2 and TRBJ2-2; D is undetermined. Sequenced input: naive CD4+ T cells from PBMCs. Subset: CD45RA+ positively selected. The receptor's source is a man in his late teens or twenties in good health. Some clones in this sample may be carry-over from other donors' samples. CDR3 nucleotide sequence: TGTGCCAGCAGCGGAGAACCCGGGGAGCTGTTTTTT. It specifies CASSGEPGELFF.